These 17 T cell receptor beta chains originate from one sample sequenced in a study of blood T cells in healthy people across ages. With a J-beta primer mix and a sample-barcoded 5' primer, a second PCR ran 7 to 11 cycles. One entry per CDR3 protein results from TCRdb running MiXCR on the 5' RACE reads. The sample holds fewer than 950,000 distinct CDR3 sequences, 53% seen once. Source material: blood. These receptors all come from a man aged 80 or over in good health.

The chain couples TRBV12-3 or TRBV12-4 to TRBJ2-5; 7 bases align to TRBD2. This CDR3 is built from 13 residues. With 4 bases clipped from V and 12 bases from J, the junction kept 11 bases outside the gene matches. DNA of the CDR3: TGTGCCAGCAGTTGGACACATGGCGGGAGAGAGTACTTC. Translating gives CASSWTHGGREYF.

This rearrangement joins TRBV10-3 to TRBJ1-1; D possibly corresponds to TRBD1 (6 bases). Trimming pared 2 bases from V and 2 bases from J, leaving 12 bases between. Germline loops: CDR1 ENHRY, CDR2 SYGVKD. CDR3 length equals 15 residues. CDR3 in DNA: TGTGCCATCAGTGAGGGTCAGACAGGAAACACTGAAGCTTTCTTT. Translation gives CAISEGQTGNTEAFF.

This sequence joins TRBV5-1 and TRBJ2-1; the D gene is possibly TRBD2 (6 bases). The CDR3 is 21 residues long. From germline, CDR1 is SGHRS and CDR2 YFSETQ. Trimming removed 4 bases from V and 0 bases from J, with 29 bases in between. The DNA for the CDR3 is TGCGCCAGCAGCATTGGAATGGTTCGGGTAGCGGCCAAGAGCTCCTACAATGAGCAGTTCTTC. Its protein product is CASSIGMVRVAAKSSYNEQFF. Together with reference TRBV5-1 and TRBJ2-1, the CDR3 gives the full variable domain: KAGVTQTPRYLIKTRGQQVTLSCSPISGHRSVSWYQQTPGQGLQFLFEYFSETQRNKGNFPGRFSGRQFSNSRSEMNVSTLELGDSALYLCASSIGMVRVAAKSSYNEQFFGPGTRLTVL.

The chain links TRBV2 to TRBJ2-5, with 8 positions matching TRBD1. The DNA end is a closer match to TRBJ2-7, so the J assignment may be wrong. The CDR3 runs to 16 residues. CDR1 SNHLY and CDR2 FYNNEI come from the germline V gene. CDR3 amino acids: CASPSRDRGVIHEQYF. The CDR3 DNA sequence: TGTGCCAGCCCTTCCAGAGACAGGGGAGTAATCCACGAGCAGTACTTC.

The rearrangement links TRBV28 to TRBJ2-7; TRBD2 matches 8 bases. The trim removed 6 bases at V and 4 bases at J, leaving 11 bases unmatched. Germline V gene sequence: CDR1 MDHEN, CDR2 SYDVKM. The CDR3 consists of 15 residues. The CDR3: CASSSPARGDYEQYF. In nucleotides, the CDR3 is TGTGCCAGCAGCTCCCCAGCGCGGGGGGATTACGAGCAGTACTTC.

The V and J genes are TRBV20-1 and TRBJ2-3; D perhaps matches TRBD1 (5 bases). Germline V lookup: CDR1 DFQATT, CDR2 SNEGSKA (reference sequence). Trimming removed 0 bases at V and 14 bases at J, with 27 bases between. The length of the CDR3 is 16 residues. CDR3 sequence: CSARDIDSSGKRYAYF. The CDR3 region has the DNA TGCAGTGCTAGAGATATCGACTCCTCAGGGAAGAGATACGCGTATTTT.

This clonotype was detected many times. This chain links TRBV5-1 with TRBJ2-7; D is uncertain. The V end was cut by 2 bases, the J end by 5 bases, with 8 bases between. Germline lookup yields CDR1 SGHRS and CDR2 YFSETQ. The CDR3 runs to 12 residues. The CDR3 nucleotides read TGCGCCAGCAGCTTTCCGGGTGACGAGCAGTACTTC. The encoded protein is CASSFPGDEQYF.

This clonotype has just a few counts. This chain joins TRBV25-1 and TRBJ1-2, with a tentative D call TRBD1 (6 bases). The CDR3 has 13 residues. Per germline, CDR1 MGHDK and CDR2 SYGVNS. V gave up 6 bases and J gave up 7 bases, with 15 bases separating them. CDR3 in amino acids: CASSITGLSGYTF. The CDR3 DNA reads TGTGCCAGCAGCATAACAGGGCTCAGTGGCTACACCTTC.

The chain links TRBV20-1 to TRBJ1-4; 7 bases map to TRBD1. Per the germline V gene, CDR1 is DFQATT and CDR2 is SNEGSKA (reference sequence). Trimming took 3 bases from V and 7 from J; bases not matched to a gene: 8. The CDR3 sequence is 14 residues long. CDR3 DNA sequence: TGCAGTGCTAGCAGACAGGGCCGGGGTGAAAAACTGTTTTTT. Its translation is CSASRQGRGEKLFF.

The chain has TRBV7-2 and TRBJ1-2; no clear D. CDR3 length: 13 residues. From germline, CDR1 is SGHTA and CDR2 FQGNSA. Trimming shortened V by 0 bases and J by 8 bases, and 10 bases separated the two germline ends. The CDR3 sequence is CASSLAQIEGYTF. The CDR3 DNA follows: TGTGCCAGCAGCTTAGCCCAGATAGAGGGCTACACCTTC.

The table lists this clonotype with a count of one. V usage is TRBV15 and J usage is TRBJ2-1; 9 positions match TRBD2. The CDR3 totals 13 residues. The V gene end was trimmed by 8 bases and the J gene end by 9 bases; junction bases not matched to a gene: 8. Germline values: CDR1 LNHNV, CDR2 YYDKDF (reference sequence). For the CDR3, the DNA is TGTGCCACCCTGCGCGGGAGGGACGCTGAGCAGTTCTTC. Protein: CATLRGRDAEQFF.

The chain has TRBV5-6 and TRBJ2-3; 10 bases are shared with TRBD2. Losses at the gene ends were 3 bases for V and 14 bases for J; bases not matched to a gene: 12. Germline loops: CDR1 SGHDT, CDR2 YYEEEE. There are 14 residues in the CDR3. Written as DNA, the CDR3 is TGTGCCAGCAGCTGGGTAGCGGGAGGAGGATACGCGTATTTT. Protein: CASSWVAGGGYAYF.

This clonotype was found once. The V call is TRBV18, the J call TRBJ2-5; 10 nucleotides line up with TRBD2. Germline V gene sequence: CDR1 KGHSH, CDR2 LQKENI. The CDR3 spans 15 residues. J lost 11 bases, V lost 4 bases, and 13 bases had no gene match. CDR3 coding DNA: TGTGCCAGCTCACAAATAGCGGGAGGCCCCCCGGAGCAGTACTTC. Residues: CASSQIAGGPPEQYF.

The rearrangement joins TRBV5-1 to TRBJ2-5; possibly TRBD1 for D (5 bases). CDR3 length equals 13 residues. Germline CDR1 is SGHRS and CDR2 is YFSETQ. The germline V and J ends were trimmed by 5 bases and 4 bases, with 12 bases remaining between them. DNA of the CDR3: TGCGCCAGCAGGCAGGGTAGTGGAGAGACCCAGTACTTC. It encodes CASRQGSGETQYF.

The chain recombines TRBV20-1 with TRBJ2-1, with 12 bases that match TRBD2. The CDR3 contains 15 residues. The V and J ends lost 3 bases and 9 bases, in that order; junction bases with no gene match: 9. Germline V gene lookup returns CDR1 DFQATT and CDR2 SNEGSKA (reference sequence). This chain's CDR3 is CSASYGTSGLGEQFF. The CDR3 nucleotides read TGCAGTGCTAGTTATGGGACTAGCGGGCTCGGTGAGCAGTTCTTC.

Only a few counts were recorded for this clonotype. J is TRBJ2-5 and V is TRBV27, with D possibly TRBD1 on 6 matching bases. The J call may be incorrect, as the DNA end agrees better with TRBJ2-7. This CDR3 is 15 amino acids long. Germline V gene sequence: CDR1 MNHEY, CDR2 SMNVEV (reference sequence). CDR3 region: CASSLFGGKINEQYF. CDR3 in DNA: TGTGCCAGCAGTTTATTTGGGGGCAAGATCAACGAGCAGTACTTC.

This clonotype occurred a few times. The rearrangement uses TRBV20-1 and TRBJ1-2, with no clear D. Trimming shortened V by 0 bases and J by 3 bases, and 11 bases separated the two germline ends. CDR3 length: 14 residues. Germline loops: CDR1 DFQATT, CDR2 SNEGSKA (reference sequence). The CDR3 here is CSARDMGLDYGYTF. DNA for the CDR3: TGCAGTGCTAGAGATATGGGGTTGGACTATGGCTACACCTTC.